This T cell receptor (beta chain) derives from a study of shared clonotypes between healthy human individuals. Whole-study findings and limits: Only blood underwent sampling, and tissue repertoires likely differ. Even with large depth, rarefaction showed that sorted-subset sequencing was incomplete. The donor pool, a small one, limited the genetic and exposure-history diversity represented.

Germline V lookup: CDR1 MNHEY, CDR2 SMNVEV (reference sequence). This CDR3 is 14 amino acids long. J gave up 0 bases and V 6 bases, and 3 bases lay outside the gene matches. In the case of this clone: Its antigen is undetermined. This same CDR3 is encoded by further DNA sequences in the sample.

Only Caucasian adults living in Nashville, Tennessee made up the donor group. Some clones are missing from TCRdb's copy, which holds only in-frame ones; the method was immunoSEQ multiplex PCR. The data contain about 2 million clones, over 85% of them singletons. Sequenced: naive CD4+ T cells sorted from blood. Documented subset: CD45RA+ positively selected. This rearrangement joins TRBV27 to TRBJ2-7; 9 nucleotides match TRBD1. The clonotype was recovered from a man between 18 and 35 years old in good health. CDR3 nucleotides: TGTGCCAGCAGCCTGGGACAGGGCTCCTACGAGCAGTACTTC. Encoded protein: CASSLGQGSYEQYF.